This TCR beta chain was captured by sequencing in a study of cytomegalovirus exposure and HLA in healthy donors. General study findings and limits: Presence/absence analyses assumed roughly uniform sequencing depth across donors. On later analysis, the bulk of CMV-associated TCR beta chains appeared to be HLA-restricted.

The donors (healthy individuals) were bone marrow donors. Comments on this clone: Its specificity is not known.

Trimming removed 5 bases from V and 2 bases from J, with 15 bases in between. The CDR3 is made up of 16 amino acids. Looked up from germline, CDR1 is SGHAT and CDR2 is FQNNGV. Primers included in the PCR were 60 Vbeta and 13 Jbeta primers. Clones were sequenced by immunoSEQ multiplex PCR, and TCRdb holds only the in-frame ones, with some missing. The sample has 100,000 to 150,000 clones, about 80% seen once; the top ten hold 3.6%. The clonotype was recovered from a man in his forties in good health and CMV-seronegative. The sequenced sample was PBMCs. The J gene is TRBJ2-2, the V gene TRBV11-2; TRBD1 is a possible D gene (6 bases). The CDR3: CASSTSGTLNTGELFF. CDR3 bases: TGTGCCAGCAGCACGTCGGGGACACTTAACACCGGGGAGCTGTTTTTT.